These 30 T cell receptor beta chains were sequenced from one sample in a study of T cells in Graves' hyperthyroidism and ophthalmopathy. RNA transcripts yielded amplified TCR beta CDR3 regions. First-round RT-PCR of the TCR CDR3 relied on the HTBI primer set. TCRdb called the multiplex PCR reads again in MiXCR, with one record for every CDR3 protein. In the table there are fewer than 700,000 distinct CDR3 sequences, roughly 15% of which are singletons. Sequencing was carried out using blood. These receptors all come from a woman aged 25 to 39 with Graves' hyperthyroidism.

This clonotype was recorded many times. The genes are TRBV11-2 and TRBJ1-1, with D unresolved. Germline values: CDR1 SGHAT, CDR2 FQNNGV. Trimming removed 1 base from V and 7 bases from J, with 7 bases in between. The CDR3 extends over 12 amino acids. The CDR3 protein is CASSLGRDEAFF. CDR3 nucleotide sequence: TGTGCCAGCAGCTTAGGTAGAGATGAAGCTTTCTTT.

The V and J genes are TRBV3-1 and TRBJ2-2, with D possibly being TRBD2 (5 bases). The ends were cut back, 0 bases at V and 0 bases at J, with 17 bases in the middle. Germline V gives CDR1 LGHDT, CDR2 YNNKEL (reference sequence). The CDR3 has 19 amino acids. CDR3: CASSQDRVGRGTNTGELFF. The DNA of the CDR3 is TGTGCCAGCAGCCAAGATCGGGTTGGCCGAGGGACGAACACCGGGGAGCTGTTTTTT.

Concerning this clonotype: This may come from a read error, since a much larger clone is one base off. The chain has TRBV20-1 and TRBJ1-1; 7 bases are a match to TRBD1. The V segment lost 4 bases and the J segment 1 base; nucleotides outside the gene matches: 9. Germline V gene lookup returns CDR1 DFQATT and CDR2 SNEGSKA (reference sequence). This CDR3 has 15 residues. The CDR3 region is CSATAKGQPNTEAFF. The CDR3 nucleotides read TGCAGTGCTACAGCCAAGGGACAGCCGAACACTGAAGCTTTCTTT.

The chain employs TRBV29-1 and TRBJ2-3; 12 nucleotides match TRBD2. The V gene end was trimmed by 1 base and the J gene end by 6 bases; junction bases not matched to a gene: 11. This CDR3 is 17 amino acids long. Per germline, CDR1 SQVTM and CDR2 ANQGSEA. The DNA of the CDR3 is TGCAGCGTTGAAGGGGTAATGACTAGCGGGAGATCCGATACGCAGTATTTT. It codes for CSVEGVMTSGRSDTQYF.

The rearrangement uses TRBV11-2 and TRBJ2-7; TRBD1 is a possible D gene (6 bases). V lost 5 bases and J 3 bases, leaving 32 bases between the germline ends. Germline lookup yields CDR1 SGHAT and CDR2 FQNNGV. The CDR3 spans 20 residues. The CDR3, as DNA: TGTGCCAGCAGCCAACCAGCTTCACTTTTCCCGGGACAAGAATTCTACGAGCAGTACTTC. It translates to CASSQPASLFPGQEFYEQYF.

This clonotype has ten or more counts. This chain joins TRBV12-3 or TRBV12-4 and TRBJ2-2, with D possibly being TRBD1 (6 bases). The V gene lost 6 bases and the J gene lost 7 bases, with 15 bases spanning the gap. The CDR3 loop spans 14 amino acids. CDR3 DNA sequence: TGTGCCAGCAGCCTACAGGGTGTTATCGGGGAGCTGTTTTTT. Its protein is CASSLQGVIGELFF.

This clonotype has ten or more counts. The genes are TRBV5-1 and TRBJ2-3, with TRBD1 as a possible D gene (6 bases). V dropped 4 bases and J dropped 6 bases, with 24 bases sitting between them. The CDR3 covers 17 residues. Germline V CDR1 and CDR2: SGHRS, YFSETQ. The CDR3 DNA reads as TGCGCCAGCAGCGTCGGCACGACAGGCCCTGTTGCGGATACGCAGTATTTT. Protein product: CASSVGTTGPVADTQYF. The full variable domain, its missing parts supplied by reference TRBV5-1 and TRBJ2-3, is KAGVTQTPRYLIKTRGQQVTLSCSPISGHRSVSWYQQTPGQGLQFLFEYFSETQRNKGNFPGRFSGRQFSNSRSEMNVSTLELGDSALYLCASSVGTTGPVADTQYFGPGTRLTVL.

This chain uses TRBV24-1 with TRBJ2-1; TRBD2 matches at 11 bases. CDR3 length: 14 residues. With V trimmed by 6 bases and J by 6 bases, 3 bases remained unmatched. From germline, CDR1 is KGHDR and CDR2 SFDVKD. CDR3 sequence reads: CATSTLAGGNEQFF. CDR3 in DNA: TGTGCCACCAGTACGCTAGCGGGAGGCAATGAGCAGTTCTTC.

This clonotype occurred many times. The chain carries TRBV2 and TRBJ1-1; TRBD1 is a possible D gene (5 bases). Germline CDR1 SNHLY, CDR2 FYNNEI. Between the trimmed V and J ends, which lost 6 bases and 6 bases, there was a span of 11 bases. CDR3 size: 12 residues. CDR3 residues: CASRAGQSEAFF. For the CDR3, the DNA is TGTGCCAGCAGAGCCGGACAATCTGAAGCTTTCTTT.

This clonotype was seen ten or more times. CDR3 sequence reads: CASSLYDSRNQPQHF. As DNA, the CDR3 is TGTGCCAGCAGTTTATATGACAGTCGCAATCAGCCCCAGCATTTT. The chain joins TRBV28 to TRBJ1-5, with D maybe TRBD1 (5 bases). V lost 1 base to trimming and J lost 2 bases, with 9 bases between them. The CDR3 totals 15 residues. Germline CDR1 and CDR2: MDHEN and SYDVKM.

This clonotype was recorded many times. The V and J genes are TRBV2 and TRBJ1-1; 7 bases are shared with TRBD1. The germline V gene has CDR1 SNHLY and CDR2 FYNNEI. This CDR3 spans 13 amino acids. V was clipped by 8 bases and J by 0 bases; unmatched bases: 3. In nucleotides, the CDR3 is TGTGCCAGCCGGGGACAGATGAACACTGAAGCTTTCTTT. Its translation: CASRGQMNTEAFF.

This chain connects TRBV5-1 to TRBJ1-2; D may be TRBD1 (6 bases). Germline CDR1 reads SGHRS; CDR2 reads YFSETQ. Trimming shortened V by 4 bases and J by 4 bases, and 14 bases separated the two germline ends. The CDR3 has 14 residues. CDR3 in amino acids: CASSTQQGVYGYTF. DNA of the CDR3: TGCGCCAGCAGCACCCAACAGGGTGTCTATGGCTACACCTTC.

This clonotype was found many times. The gene calls are TRBV20-1 and TRBJ2-2; maybe TRBD1 (6 bases). Germline CDR1 DFQATT, CDR2 SNEGSKA (reference sequence). Trimming took off 2 bases at V and 6 bases at J, with 19 bases between the two ends. The CDR3 consists of 16 residues. This chain's CDR3 is CSARPKTTGYAGELFF. CDR3 bases: TGCAGTGCTAGACCGAAGACAACAGGGTATGCCGGGGAGCTGTTTTTT.

This clonotype occurred a few times. The chain joins TRBV5-6 to TRBJ2-1; 8 nucleotides align to TRBD2. This CDR3 comprises 13 residues. The germline gives CDR1 SGHDT, CDR2 YYEEEE. With V trimmed by 5 bases and J by 8 bases, 6 bases remained unmatched. CDR3 sequence reads: CASRPGGRYEQFF. CDR3 nucleotides: TGTGCCAGCAGGCCGGGAGGGCGCTATGAGCAGTTCTTC. Looking up the rest from reference TRBV5-6 and TRBJ2-1 gives the full variable domain: DAGVTQSPTHLIKTRGQQVTLRCSPKSGHDTVSWYQQALGQGPQFIFQYYEEEERQRGNFPDRFSGHQFPNYSSELNVNALLLGDSALYLCASRPGGRYEQFFGPGTRLTVL.

The sample holds a few counts of this clonotype. The chain uses TRBV20-1 and TRBJ2-3, with D possibly matching TRBD2 (5 bases). Germline V CDR1 and CDR2: DFQATT, SNEGSKA (reference sequence). The CDR3 consists of 13 residues. Deletions cut 4 bases from V and 6 bases from J, with 14 bases between. DNA for the CDR3: TGCAGTGCTACGGGAAGTTGGGTGGATACGCAGTATTTT. Translated: CSATGSWVDTQYF.

This chain joins TRBV19 and TRBJ2-1; 7 bases agree with TRBD2. Germline assignment: CDR1 LNHDA and CDR2 SQIVND (reference sequence). V was clipped by 5 bases and J by 6 bases; unmatched bases: 7. The CDR3 is 14 residues long. CDR3 nucleotide sequence: TGTGCCAGTAGTCCTTTGACTAGCCGCAATGAGCAGTTCTTC. Translating it yields CASSPLTSRNEQFF.

J is TRBJ2-2 and V is TRBV12-3 or TRBV12-4, with D perhaps assigned TRBD1 or TRBD2 (5 bases each). The germline V and J ends were trimmed by 3 bases and 6 bases, with 14 bases remaining between them. The CDR3 spans 15 residues. CDR3 loop: CASSFSGGPAGELFF. The CDR3, as DNA: TGTGCCAGCAGTTTCTCTGGGGGACCTGCCGGGGAGCTGTTTTTT.

This chain connects TRBV13 to TRBJ2-3; maybe TRBD2 (5 bases). The CDR3 is 15 residues long. The V end was cut by 4 bases, the J end by 6 bases, with 17 bases between. Per the germline V gene, CDR1 is PRHDT and CDR2 is FYEKMQ (reference sequence). The CDR3 is CASSSTRVSRDTQYF. DNA for the CDR3: TGTGCCAGCAGCTCTACTAGGGTCTCGAGGGATACGCAGTATTTT.

This clonotype was seen more than once but under ten times. This chain uses TRBV27 with TRBJ2-2; D gene unclear. Per germline, CDR1 MNHEY and CDR2 SMNVEV (reference sequence). With 6 bases removed from V and 3 bases from J, the gap between germline ends came to 11 bases. This CDR3 comprises 14 residues. In DNA, the CDR3 is TGTGCCAGCAGCTACCCCGGATACACCGGGGAGCTGTTTTTT. Encoded protein: CASSYPGYTGELFF.

This clonotype was picked up many times. This chain uses TRBV6-5 with TRBJ2-1, with 9 bases identical to TRBD2. V gave up 0 bases and J gave up 5 bases; unmatched junction bases: 2. This CDR3 is built from 15 residues. From germline, CDR1 is MNHEY and CDR2 SVGAGI. As DNA, the CDR3 is TGTGCCAGCAGTTACTCATCTAGCGGGGACAATGAGCAGTTCTTC. It yields the protein CASSYSSSGDNEQFF.

This clonotype has a count of ten or more. The rearrangement links TRBV7-2 to TRBJ2-2; D is uncertain. V shed 5 bases and J shed 0 bases, with 13 bases lying between them. Germline CDR1 is SGHTA and CDR2 is FQGNSA. This CDR3 has 16 amino acids. The CDR3 sequence: CASSEPGNSNTGELFF. CDR3 sequence (DNA): TGTGCCAGCAGCGAGCCAGGAAATTCGAACACCGGGGAGCTGTTTTTT.

The chain joins TRBV20-1 to TRBJ2-1; 9 nucleotides agree with TRBD2. Per germline, CDR1 DFQATT and CDR2 SNEGSKA (reference sequence). J gave up 10 bases and V 6 bases, and 22 bases lay outside the gene matches. This CDR3 is 17 amino acids long. The DNA for the CDR3 is TGCAGTGCCAACTCTCCCCCGGGTAGCGGGAGACTGGGAGAGCAGTTCTTC. Its protein is CSANSPPGSGRLGEQFF.

A few counts support this clonotype. This chain uses TRBV6-1 with TRBJ2-3, with unresolved D. Looked up from germline, CDR1 is MNHNS and CDR2 is SASEGT. CDR3 length: 15 amino acids. V was pared by 6 bases and J by 4 bases, with 17 bases between. CDR3 amino acids: CASRPAMIIPDTQYF. For the CDR3, the DNA is TGTGCCAGCAGGCCGGCTATGATTATCCCAGATACGCAGTATTTT.

This clonotype showed up many times. V and J are TRBV7-2 and TRBJ2-3; 9 nucleotides agree with TRBD2. There are 17 residues in the CDR3. The V segment lost 3 bases and the J segment 4 bases; nucleotides outside the gene matches: 11. Germline assignment: CDR1 SGHTA and CDR2 FQGNSA. The CDR3 reads CASSFGPGLAQPDTQYF. In DNA, the CDR3 is TGTGCCAGCAGCTTTGGTCCGGGACTAGCCCAGCCAGATACGCAGTATTTT.

This clonotype occurred many times. The chain is built from TRBV28 and TRBJ1-2; D remains ambiguous. Germline-derived CDR1 and CDR2 are MDHEN and SYDVKM. CDR3 length equals 13 residues. Trimming pared 3 bases from V and 2 bases from J, leaving 7 bases between. The chain's CDR3 is CASSFSVNYGYTF. The CDR3 nucleotides are TGTGCCAGCAGTTTCTCTGTGAACTATGGCTACACCTTC.

This clonotype has at least ten counts. The J gene is TRBJ2-5, the V gene TRBV20-1; D unresolved. V was clipped by 4 bases and J by 2 bases, with 17 bases between them. Per germline, CDR1 DFQATT and CDR2 SNEGSKA (reference sequence). The CDR3 extends over 15 amino acids. The CDR3 nucleotides are TGCAGTGCTACCCACTCCGGGCAAGGGCAAGAGACCCAGTACTTC. This encodes CSATHSGQGQETQYF.

This clonotype appeared many times. This rearrangement joins TRBV2 to TRBJ2-2; D gene uncertain. V dropped 10 bases and J dropped 3 bases, with 3 bases sitting between them. Germline V gene data show CDR1 as SNHLY and CDR2 as FYNNEI. The length of the CDR3 is 10 residues. The CDR3 DNA sequence: TGTGCCATTTACACCGGGGAGCTGTTTTTT. Translating gives CAIYTGELFF. Full variable domain (missing parts from reference TRBV2 and TRBJ2-2): EPEVTQTPSHQVTQMGQEVILRCVPISNHLYFYWYRQILGQKVEFLVSFYNNEISEKSEIFDDQFSVERPDGSNFTLKIRSTKLEDSAMYFCAIYTGELFFGEGSRLTVL.

V and J are TRBV5-6 and TRBJ2-6, with TRBD1 matching 7 bases. Per germline, CDR1 SGHDT and CDR2 YYEEEE. J lost 10 bases, V lost 2 bases, and 3 bases had no gene match. This CDR3 region has 13 residues. CDR3: CASSLDRENVLTF. The CDR3, as DNA: TGTGCCAGCAGCTTAGACAGGGAGAACGTCCTGACTTTC.

Many counts were recorded for this clonotype. V is TRBV6-1 and J is TRBJ1-5; D ambiguous. Trimming left V 3 bases short and J 0 bases short, with 3 bases between. From germline, CDR1 is MNHNS and CDR2 SASEGT. The CDR3 consists of 13 residues. This chain's CDR3 is CASSEGSNQPQHF. The CDR3 nucleotides read TGTGCCAGCAGTGAGGGTAGCAATCAGCCCCAGCATTTT.

This chain joins TRBV4-3 and TRBJ1-5, with a weak D call TRBD1 (6 bases). V was trimmed by 0 bases and J by 6 bases, leaving 12 bases between them. Germline lookup yields CDR1 LGHNA and CDR2 YSLEER. This CDR3 spans 15 amino acids. Here the CDR3 reads CASSQDGGAGQPQHF. In DNA form, the CDR3 reads TGCGCCAGCAGCCAAGATGGGGGGGCTGGTCAGCCCCAGCATTTT.